Presented here are 26 T cell receptor beta chains from one specimen sequenced in a study of T cell changes during pregnancy in multiple sclerosis. Assay used: immunoSEQ multiplex PCR; TCRdb lists only in-frame clones, some missing. The sample includes 45,000 to 60,000 clones, 80% to 95% seen only once; the top ten take about 1.2%. Sequencing used peripheral blood, obtained after pregnancy. Receptors originate from a female donor in good health, enrolled as a control in a pregnancy study.

This sequence joins TRBV5-1 and TRBJ2-5; D is perhaps TRBD1 (7 bases). The CDR3 extends over 15 amino acids. The germline V and J ends were trimmed by 2 bases and 4 bases, with 15 bases remaining between them. Germline-derived CDR1 and CDR2 are SGHRS and YFSETQ. CDR3 residues: CASSFRQGGGETQYF. The DNA of the CDR3 is TGCGCCAGCAGCTTTCGACAGGGAGGAGGAGAGACCCAGTACTTC.

Written as DNA, the CDR3 is TGTGCCAGTAGTATAGGGGACAGGAGCTCCTACGAGCAGTACTTC. Translated, it gives CASSIGDRSSYEQYF. This chain links TRBV19 with TRBJ2-7; 8 nucleotides agree with TRBD1. V was pared by 1 base and J by 0 bases, with 2 bases of the junction left unmatched. Germline lookup yields CDR1 LNHDA and CDR2 SQIVND (reference sequence). This CDR3 spans 15 amino acids. Supplemented by reference TRBV19 and TRBJ2-7, the full variable domain reads DGGITQSPKYLFRKEGQNVTLSCEQNLNHDAMYWYRQDPGQGLRLIYYSQIVNDFQKGDIAEGYSVSREKKESFPLTVTSAQKNPTAFYLCASSIGDRSSYEQYFGPGTRLTVT.

The gene calls are TRBV4-1 and TRBJ2-3; 13 bases are shared with TRBD2. This CDR3 spans 16 amino acids. Germline CDR1 and CDR2: MGHRA and YSYEKL. The J segment lost 4 bases and the V segment lost 4 bases, leaving 5 bases of the junction unmatched. CDR3 sequence (DNA): TGCGCCAGCAGCCGTGGACTAGCGGGAGCCCCAGATACGCAGTATTTT. This translates into CASSRGLAGAPDTQYF.

The DNA of the CDR3 is TGTGCCAGCAGTGAACTTTCTCCCACAGATACGCAGTATTTT. This encodes CASSELSPTDTQYF. The chain recombines TRBV2 with TRBJ2-3, with D uncertain. This CDR3 has 14 amino acids. The germline CDR1 and CDR2 sequences are SNHLY and FYNNEI. Between the trimmed V and J ends, which lost 2 bases and 2 bases, there was a span of 8 bases.

The chain links TRBV5-4 to TRBJ2-7; D is uncertain. CDR1 is SGHNT, CDR2 YYREEE, per germline (reference sequence). Trimming took 3 bases from V and 7 from J, leaving 8 bases between them. The CDR3 length is 11 residues. The CDR3 sequence: CASSSSREQYF. Written as DNA, the CDR3 is TGTGCCAGCAGCTCCTCCCGTGAGCAGTACTTC.

The rearrangement uses TRBV27 and TRBJ2-3; D might be TRBD2 (6 bases). The CDR3 spans 15 residues. From germline, CDR1 is MNHEY and CDR2 SMNVEV (reference sequence). V was clipped by 5 bases and J by 2 bases, with 14 bases between them. The CDR3 loop reads CASSAFGGNTDTQYF. The CDR3 DNA reads as TGTGCCAGCAGTGCCTTCGGGGGAAACACAGATACGCAGTATTTT.

This chain joins TRBV11-2 and TRBJ2-7; D might be TRBD2 (6 bases). The CDR3 contains 16 residues. The ends were cut back, 0 bases at V and 2 bases at J, with 14 bases in the middle. CDR1 SGHAT and CDR2 FQNNGV come from the germline V gene. The CDR3 loop is CASSLDLGSGTYEQYF. The CDR3 DNA sequence: TGTGCCAGCAGCTTAGATCTGGGTAGCGGAACCTACGAGCAGTACTTC.

V usage is TRBV7-8 and J usage is TRBJ2-7; 7 bases map to TRBD1. In germline, CDR1 is SGHVS, CDR2 FQNEAQ. The CDR3 is 16 residues long. With 1 base clipped from V and 3 bases from J, the junction kept 9 bases outside the gene matches. The CDR3 protein is CASSLDWTGPNYEQYF. As DNA, the CDR3 is TGTGCCAGCAGCTTAGACTGGACAGGACCAAACTACGAGCAGTACTTC.

The V and J genes are TRBV5-5 and TRBJ2-1; TRBD1 is a possible D gene (5 bases). CDR1 SGHKS and CDR2 YYEKEE come from the germline V gene (reference sequence). This CDR3 contains 15 residues. Deletions cut 1 base from V and 2 bases from J, with 10 bases between. The CDR3 nucleotides read TGTGCCAGCAGCTTGACAGGCTTCACCTACAATGAGCAGTTCTTC. Translating gives CASSLTGFTYNEQFF.

The rearrangement links TRBV11-3 to TRBJ2-7; D is perhaps TRBD2 (5 bases). The CDR3 is 14 amino acids. Germline loops: CDR1 SGHNT, CDR2 YENEEA. V gave up 1 base and J gave up 5 bases, with 12 bases separating them. CDR3 sequence (DNA): TGTGCCAGCAGCTTAGGTCCGGGGAGCGACGAGCAGTACTTC. Translated, it gives CASSLGPGSDEQYF.

This clone was recorded once. This sequence joins TRBV2 and TRBJ1-2; D gene ambiguous. CDR3 length: 12 residues. CDR1 is SNHLY, CDR2 FYNNEI, per germline. V was clipped by 8 bases and J by 2 bases, with 9 bases between them. CDR3 sequence reads: CASFPENYGYTF. The CDR3 nucleotides are TGTGCCAGCTTCCCGGAGAACTATGGCTACACCTTC. Based on the CDR3 plus reference TRBV2 and TRBJ1-2, the full variable domain is EPEVTQTPSHQVTQMGQEVILRCVPISNHLYFYWYRQILGQKVEFLVSFYNNEISEKSEIFDDQFSVERPDGSNFTLKIRSTKLEDSAMYFCASFPENYGYTFGSGTRLTVV.

This clone came up once. This chain connects TRBV5-1 to TRBJ1-1; 11 positions match TRBD1. Germline CDR1 is SGHRS and CDR2 is YFSETQ. This CDR3 comprises 15 residues. The ends lost 4 bases at V and 3 bases at J; junction bases unmatched: 5. The CDR3 nucleotides read TGCGCCAGCAGCCCGCGGACAGGGGGCTACACTGAAGCTTTCTTT. It is translated as CASSPRTGGYTEAFF.

The chain is built from TRBV28 and TRBJ2-7; TRBD2 matches at 14 bases. Losses at the gene ends were 5 bases for V and 4 bases for J; bases not matched to a gene: 4. Per germline, CDR1 MDHEN and CDR2 SYDVKM. This CDR3 comprises 15 residues. The CDR3 is CASSLGTSGSYEQYF. In nucleotides, the CDR3 is TGTGCCAGCAGTCTTGGGACTAGCGGGAGTTACGAGCAGTACTTC.

The chain recombines TRBV7-2 with TRBJ2-7; TRBD1 agrees at 8 bases. The CDR3 extends over 15 amino acids. CDR1 is SGHTA and CDR2 is FQGNSA in the germline V gene. J was trimmed by 7 bases and V by 1 base; bases with no gene match: 9. CDR3 region: CASSLEATGAREQYF. CDR3 in DNA: TGTGCCAGCAGCTTAGAGGCGACAGGGGCCAGGGAGCAGTACTTC. Variable domain in full (rest from reference TRBV7-2 and TRBJ2-7): GAGVSQSPSNKVTEKGKDVELRCDPISGHTALYWYRQSLGQGLEFLIYFQGNSAPDKSGLPSDRFSAERTGGSVSTLTIQRTQQEDSAVYLCASSLEATGAREQYFGPGTRLTVT.

This clone showed up just once. The CDR3 DNA reads as TGTGCCAGCAGTTCCCTCGGGGTATCTAACTATGGCTACACCTTC. It yields the protein CASSSLGVSNYGYTF. V and J are TRBV6-6 and TRBJ1-2; D call uncertain. From germline, CDR1 is MNHNY and CDR2 SVGAGI (reference sequence). This CDR3 is built from 15 residues. Trimming took 4 bases from V and 0 from J, leaving 12 bases between them.

The V and J genes are TRBV28 and TRBJ2-5; 12 positions agree with TRBD2. J gave up 5 bases and V 3 bases, and 10 bases lay outside the gene matches. The CDR3 sequence is 17 residues long. Germline V gene lookup returns CDR1 MDHEN and CDR2 SYDVKM. CDR3 sequence: CASSFGSSGRARETQYF. The CDR3 nucleotides read TGTGCCAGCAGTTTTGGGTCTAGCGGGAGGGCCAGGGAGACCCAGTACTTC.

V and J are TRBV5-4 and TRBJ1-4; TRBD1 matches 10 bases. J gave up 5 bases and V 4 bases, and 2 bases lay outside the gene matches. CDR1 and CDR2 from the germline V gene are SGHNT and YYREEE (reference sequence). This CDR3 has 14 amino acids. The DNA for the CDR3 is TGTGCCAGCAGCCGACAGGGGGCAAATGAAAAACTGTTTTTT. Protein sequence: CASSRQGANEKLFF.

The chain couples TRBV6-5 to TRBJ1-2, with D unresolved. Trimming left V 0 bases short and J 4 bases short, with 15 bases between. Germline assignment: CDR1 MNHEY and CDR2 SVGAGI. The CDR3 totals 16 residues. The CDR3 bases are TGTGCCAGCAGTTACTCCACAGCCGCGCGCTCCTATGGCTACACCTTC. Translated, it gives CASSYSTAARSYGYTF.

This clone has more than one count but fewer than ten. The J gene is TRBJ1-3, the V gene TRBV2; D remains ambiguous. Trimming cost V 10 bases and J 4 bases, with 8 bases left between them. From germline, CDR1 is SNHLY and CDR2 FYNNEI. This CDR3 comprises 11 residues. CDR3 bases: TGTGCCACCCCTCGGGGAAACACCATATATTTT. The encoded protein is CATPRGNTIYF.

This CDR3 reads CSVGQRTGDVYGYTF. CDR3 nucleotide sequence: TGCAGCGTTGGGCAAAGGACAGGGGATGTCTATGGCTACACCTTC. The chain couples TRBV29-1 to TRBJ1-2, with 9 bases fitting TRBD1. J lost 4 bases, V lost 4 bases, and 10 bases had no gene match. Germline V gene data show CDR1 as SQVTM and CDR2 as ANQGSEA. The CDR3 length is 15 residues.

The V and J genes are TRBV28 and TRBJ1-6, with D unclear. CDR3 length: 11 residues. Looked up from germline, CDR1 is MDHEN and CDR2 is SYDVKM. Trimming cost V 5 bases and J 18 bases, with 14 bases left between them. CDR3 nucleotide sequence: TGTGCCAGCAGTAGTCGGTCCTCGTCCCACTTT. This translates into CASSSRSSSHF.

The chain is built from TRBV7-9 and TRBJ2-5; 9 nucleotides match TRBD1. CDR3 length: 14 amino acids. The germline gives CDR1 SEHNR, CDR2 FQNEAQ (reference sequence). After removal of 5 bases from V and 5 bases from J, the junction contained 6 bases not matched to a gene. The CDR3 region has the DNA TGTGCCAGCAGCGTCACAGGGGGCGGTGAGACCCAGTACTTC. This codes for CASSVTGGGETQYF.

The chain is built from TRBV6-6 and TRBJ2-7; TRBD1 agrees at 10 bases. Trimming at V came to 6 bases and at J to 6 bases, leaving 8 bases not matched to a gene. From germline, CDR1 is MNHNY and CDR2 SVGAGI (reference sequence). The CDR3 totals 14 residues. CDR3 in DNA: TGTGCCAGCAGGCTTGGACAGGGGGGAAGCGAGCAGTACTTC. Its translation is CASRLGQGGSEQYF.

The V call is TRBV9, the J call TRBJ1-1; 8 bases match TRBD1. This CDR3 spans 15 amino acids. V was clipped by 2 bases and J by 4 bases; unmatched bases: 7. Germline CDR1 and CDR2: SGDLS and YYNGEE. In nucleotides, the CDR3 is TGTGCCAGCAGCGTCCCAGGGGGCACGGGCACTGAAGCTTTCTTT. Its translation: CASSVPGGTGTEAFF.

This clone was seen once. The rearrangement links TRBV19 to TRBJ2-3, with 9 nucleotides matching TRBD1. CDR3 length: 14 amino acids. Per the germline V gene, CDR1 is LNHDA and CDR2 is SQIVND (reference sequence). V shed 4 bases, J shed 3 bases, and the junction held 2 bases outside the gene matches. The CDR3: CASSRDRATDTQYF. For the CDR3, the DNA is TGTGCCAGTAGTAGGGACAGGGCGACAGATACGCAGTATTTT.

This chain joins TRBV14 and TRBJ2-7; 11 positions match TRBD2. The CDR3 extends over 14 amino acids. V was pared by 7 bases and J by 3 bases, with 5 bases of the junction left unmatched. Germline V gene sequence: CDR1 SGHDN, CDR2 FVKESK. This CDR3 is CASNIAGGSYEQYF. The CDR3 coding sequence is TGTGCCAGCAATATAGCGGGAGGGAGCTACGAGCAGTACTTC. Drawing the rest from reference TRBV14 and TRBJ2-7, the complete variable domain is EAGVTQFPSHSVIEKGQTVTLRCDPISGHDNLYWYRRVMGKEIKFLLHFVKESKQDESGMPNNRFLAERTGGTYSTLKVQPAELEDSGVYFCASNIAGGSYEQYFGPGTRLTVT.